One sample yielded the 11 T cell receptor beta chains listed below, sequenced in a study of blood T cell repertoires in COVID-19. Profiled with immunoSEQ multiplex PCR; TCRdb holds only in-frame clones, not every one. Of roughly 110,000 clones listed, more than 70% were seen once; the top ten hold roughly 6.6%. The sample consisted of peripheral blood. The receptors shown here come from a man aged 45-65 years with active or convalescent COVID-19.

This chain joins TRBV28 and TRBJ1-2, with TRBD1 as a possible D gene (5 bases). Germline assignment: CDR1 MDHEN and CDR2 SYDVKM. V was pared by 7 bases and J by 7 bases, with 25 bases between. This CDR3 has 16 residues. The CDR3 nucleotides are TGTGCCAGCACCTCTGGTCTCCTTACGCAGGGTTTTGGCTACACCTTC. The encoded protein is CASTSGLLTQGFGYTF.

The gene calls are TRBV4-3 and TRBJ2-6; D remains ambiguous. The CDR3 is 16 residues long. Germline loops: CDR1 LGHNA, CDR2 YSLEER. V lost 0 bases and J lost 4, with 10 bases in between. The CDR3 loop reads CASSQDGRSGANVLTF. The CDR3 nucleotides are TGCGCCAGCAGCCAAGATGGCAGGTCCGGGGCCAACGTCCTGACTTTC.

The chain has TRBV11-2 and TRBJ2-3; possibly TRBD1 for D (6 bases). V was shortened by 5 bases and J by 6 bases, with 15 bases between the two germline ends. This CDR3 contains 14 residues. Germline V gene data show CDR1 as SGHAT and CDR2 as FQNNGV. The CDR3 protein is CASSAGRGLDTQYF. CDR3 coding DNA: TGTGCCAGCAGCGCGGGCAGGGGTCTGGATACGCAGTATTTT.

The V and J genes are TRBV10-3 and TRBJ2-1; the match to TRBD2 covers 14 bases. The J segment lost 10 bases and the V segment lost 7 bases, leaving 12 bases of the junction unmatched. The CDR3 length is 16 residues. The germline V gene has CDR1 ENHRY and CDR2 SYGVKD. Written as DNA, the CDR3 is TGTGCCATCACCTCTGGGACTAGCGGGAGTGCAGGGGAGCAGTTCTTC. Protein: CAITSGTSGSAGEQFF.

This chain links TRBV7-9 with TRBJ2-4; possible D gene TRBD2, 7 bases. CDR1 is SEHNR and CDR2 is FQNEAQ in the germline V gene (reference sequence). V lost 1 base and J lost 8, with 15 bases in between. This CDR3 is 15 amino acids long. CDR3 loop: CASSLESGEGHIQYF. In DNA form, the CDR3 reads TGTGCCAGCAGCTTAGAGTCAGGGGAGGGGCACATTCAGTACTTC.

Worth noting for this clone: Other nucleotide sequences from this sample produce the same CDR3. CDR3 bases: TGTGCCAGCTCGCGACAGGGGAGCAATCAGCCCCAGCATTTT. It specifies CASSRQGSNQPQHF. V gene TRBV18 combines with J gene TRBJ1-5; TRBD1 agrees at 8 bases. Per the germline V gene, CDR1 is KGHSH and CDR2 is LQKENI. V gave up 6 bases and J gave up 1 base; unmatched junction bases: 2. The CDR3 covers 14 residues.

This clone was observed a few times. The V and J genes are TRBV4-3 and TRBJ2-7; 9 bases match TRBD2. J gave up 1 base and V 1 base, and 5 bases lay outside the gene matches. This CDR3 is built from 16 residues. CDR1 and CDR2 (germline): LGHNA, YSLEER. The DNA of the CDR3 is TGCGCCAGCAGCCAAGGGGTGACTAGCGGATCCTACGAGCAGTACTTC. Translated, it gives CASSQGVTSGSYEQYF.

The chain recombines TRBV5-1 with TRBJ2-3; D may be TRBD1 (5 bases). This CDR3 spans 14 amino acids. Germline values: CDR1 SGHRS, CDR2 YFSETQ. V dropped 6 bases and J dropped 0 bases, with 11 bases sitting between them. This CDR3 reads CASTRQTSTDTQYF. Written as DNA, the CDR3 is TGCGCCAGCACAAGACAGACTAGCACAGATACGCAGTATTTT.

The count of this clone is one. This chain links TRBV5-1 with TRBJ2-1; TRBD2 matches at 8 bases. Germline CDR1 is SGHRS and CDR2 is YFSETQ. V shed 2 bases and J 5 bases; nucleotides not matched to a gene: 0. The CDR3 extends over 13 amino acids. This chain's CDR3 is CASSFGGDNEQFF. Here the CDR3 DNA reads TGCGCCAGCAGCTTCGGGGGGGACAATGAGCAGTTCTTC.

This clone was seen a handful of times. This chain connects TRBV5-4 to TRBJ2-3; D is perhaps TRBD1 (7 bases). Germline CDR1 is SGHNT and CDR2 is YYREEE (reference sequence). Trimming pared 0 bases from V and 2 bases from J, leaving 13 bases between. The CDR3 length is 16 residues. The CDR3 nucleotides read TGTGCCAGCAGCTTGGGGGGACAGCGGGCCACAGATACGCAGTATTTT. Protein sequence: CASSLGGQRATDTQYF.

This chain links TRBV6-2 or TRBV6-3 with TRBJ1-2, with D possibly matching TRBD1 (5 bases). The germline V gene encodes CDR1 MNHEY and CDR2 SVGEGT. CDR3 length equals 14 residues. Trimming cost V 6 bases and J 2 bases, with 13 bases left between them. The CDR3 nucleotides read TGTGCCAGCAGCCGACTGACAGAGAACTATGGCTACACCTTC. Its translation: CASSRLTENYGYTF.